This T cell receptor (beta chain) was recorded in a study of cytomegalovirus exposure and HLA in healthy donors. It was with 60 Vbeta and 13 Jbeta primers that the PCR ran. The assay was immunoSEQ multiplex PCR, and TCRdb's table has in-frame clones only and misses some. The sample has approximately 140,000 clones, roughly 90% seen once. Per the germline V gene, CDR1 is SEHNR and CDR2 is FQNEAQ (reference sequence). CDR3 size: 15 residues. Trimming took 7 bases from V and 9 from J; bases not matched to a gene: 11. Material for sequencing was PBMCs. This chain uses TRBV7-9 with TRBJ2-7; TRBD2 agrees at 14 bases. This receptor was obtained from a woman in her 40s in good health and CMV-seronegative. The CDR3 region is CASNPPGTSGSGQYF. The CDR3 region has the DNA TGTGCCAGCAACCCGCCCGGGACTAGCGGGAGTGGGCAGTACTTC.